These 17 T cell receptor beta chains were all obtained from the same sample, sequenced in a study of regulatory T cells in long-lasting Graves disease (dated by TCRdb to the early 2020s). Receptor libraries were prepared by multiplex PCR. This sample was sequenced with an Illumina HiSeq 4000. CDR3 regions were amplified by Arm-PCR with iRepertoire HTBI primers to construct TCR beta libraries. Starting from the raw public reads, TCRdb applied fastp trimming at Q25, assembled clones with MiXCR and retained in-frame beta chains. A single entry per CDR3 protein holds the most common genes and DNA from its merged rows. Within this sample are around 470,000 distinct CDR3 sequences, with about 14% of them counted one time only. Jointly, the top ten make up approximately 17% of the sample. According to the study, the label for this sample's time point signals: newly diagnosed GD, antithyroid drugs for less than 3 months. RNA was extracted from PBMCs in TRIzol for both TCR sequencing and RNA sequencing.

This same sample was also part of a study on T cells in Graves' hyperthyroidism and ophthalmopathy.

Sequencing was performed on peripheral blood mononuclear cells (PBMCs), taken at new diagnosis, from a patient treated with antithyroid drugs. The receptors stem from a woman aged 45-60 years with Graves disease. Donor details come from another sample of the same person, matched by shared clones.

This clonotype was observed at least ten times. The chain carries TRBV7-8 and TRBJ1-2; 7 bases are a match to TRBD1. This CDR3 is built from 13 residues. After removal of 4 bases from V and 6 bases from J, the junction contained 5 bases not matched to a gene. In germline, CDR1 is SGHVS, CDR2 FQNEAQ. The CDR3 nucleotides read TGTGCCAGCAGCTGGGACAGCGTGAATGGCTACACCTTC. Translated, it gives CASSWDSVNGYTF.

The rearrangement uses TRBV2 and TRBJ2-6, with no clear D. V lost 8 bases and J 0 bases, leaving 11 bases between the germline ends. The CDR3 totals 15 residues. Germline lookup yields CDR1 SNHLY and CDR2 FYNNEI. CDR3 amino acids: CASLQMLSGANVLTF. CDR3 coding DNA: TGTGCCAGCCTTCAGATGCTCTCTGGGGCCAACGTCCTGACTTTC.

This clonotype was observed a few times. The chain carries TRBV30 and TRBJ1-5, with 9 bases matching TRBD1. V shed 3 bases and J 6 bases; nucleotides not matched to a gene: 9. Germline assignment: CDR1 GTSNPN and CDR2 SVGIG (reference sequence). CDR3 length: 15 amino acids. CDR3 nucleotides: TGTGCCTGGAGCCCGGGACAGGGAAAGGGTCAGCCCCAGCATTTT. Its protein product is CAWSPGQGKGQPQHF.

The chain joins TRBV9 to TRBJ2-3; TRBD2 aligns across 7 bases. Germline V gene lookup returns CDR1 SGDLS and CDR2 YYNGEE. This CDR3 contains 13 residues. Trimming at V came to 6 bases and at J to 1 base, leaving 2 bases not matched to a gene. The CDR3 nucleotides read TGTGCCAGCACCACTAGCGGCACAGATACGCAGTATTTT. Protein sequence: CASTTSGTDTQYF.

This clonotype was found many times. This chain joins TRBV25-1 and TRBJ2-1, with D uncertain. Germline CDR1 is MGHDK and CDR2 is SYGVNS. V was clipped by 2 bases and J by 0 bases, with 5 bases between them. This CDR3 spans 14 amino acids. In nucleotides, the CDR3 is TGTGCCAGCAGTGAAATAGGCTCCTACAATGAGCAGTTCTTC. This sequence encodes CASSEIGSYNEQFF.

This clonotype was found many times. The chain recombines TRBV18 with TRBJ2-1, with 7 nucleotides matching TRBD2. CDR1 and CDR2 from the germline V gene are KGHSH and LQKENI. The CDR3 extends over 17 amino acids. The V and J ends lost 0 bases and 2 bases, in that order; junction bases with no gene match: 7. The CDR3 spells CASSPPTPGGPYNEQFF. CDR3 sequence (DNA): TGTGCCAGCTCACCACCGACTCCGGGAGGTCCCTACAATGAGCAGTTCTTC. The variable domain in full, completed from reference TRBV18 and TRBJ2-1, reads NAGVMQNPRHLVRRRGQEARLRCSPMKGHSHVYWYRQLPEEGLKFMVYLQKENIIDESGMPKERFSAEFPKEGPSILRIQQVVRGDSAAYFCASSPPTPGGPYNEQFFGPGTRLTVL.

The CDR3 sequence is CASSNGQGGVETQYF. DNA for the CDR3: TGTGCCAGTAGTAACGGACAGGGAGGAGTGGAGACCCAGTACTTC. The chain carries TRBV19 and TRBJ2-5; the match to TRBD1 covers 8 bases. The CDR3 length is 15 residues. From germline, CDR1 is LNHDA and CDR2 SQIVND (reference sequence). The junction had 9 bases not matched to a gene; V was cut back by 4 bases and J by 5 bases.

This chain joins TRBV28 and TRBJ1-2; TRBD1 aligns across 7 bases. Germline trimming cut 8 bases from V and 8 bases from J; bases unmatched to any gene: 17. Germline CDR1 is MDHEN and CDR2 is SYDVKM. CDR3 length: 15 residues. In DNA, the CDR3 is TGTGCCAGCGCCGAAGACAGGGCAGGCTTAGAAGGCTACACCTTC. Translated: CASAEDRAGLEGYTF.

This clonotype was picked up many times. The V gene is TRBV29-1, the J gene TRBJ1-5, with 8 bases matching TRBD1. This CDR3 spans 15 amino acids. Germline assignment: CDR1 SQVTM and CDR2 ANQGSEA. The junction had 9 bases not matched to a gene; V was cut back by 6 bases and J by 2 bases. CDR3 nucleotides: TGCAGCGTGACAACCGGACAGGGTCGCAATCAGCCCCAGCATTTT. This encodes CSVTTGQGRNQPQHF.

This clonotype was recorded at least ten times. The J gene is TRBJ2-1, the V gene TRBV5-8; tentative D call: TRBD2 (5 bases). The CDR3 loop spans 16 amino acids. From germline, CDR1 is SGHTS and CDR2 YDEGEE. V lost 5 bases, J lost 4 bases, and 19 bases lay in between. The CDR3 is CASRPPRTLPYNEQFF. For the CDR3, the DNA is TGTGCCAGCAGACCACCCCGGACTCTCCCTTACAATGAGCAGTTCTTC.

Ten or more counts support this clonotype. The chain joins TRBV5-1 to TRBJ2-1; the match to TRBD2 covers 10 bases. Unmatched junction bases numbered 5, after V lost 1 base and J lost 7 bases. CDR1 SGHRS and CDR2 YFSETQ come from the germline V gene. This CDR3 spans 15 amino acids. CDR3 nucleotides: TGCGCCAGCAGCTTGTTAGCGGGAGGACCGAATGAGCAGTTCTTC. It specifies CASSLLAGGPNEQFF.

The chain employs TRBV13 and TRBJ2-7; possibly TRBD1 for D (6 bases). CDR3 size: 14 residues. Germline V lookup: CDR1 PRHDT, CDR2 FYEKMQ (reference sequence). V was pared by 3 bases and J by 7 bases, with 16 bases between. The CDR3 DNA reads TGTGCCAGCAGCTTCCTCGGGGCAGGGGTTGAGCAGTACTTC. Amino acid sequence: CASSFLGAGVEQYF.

The chain uses TRBV6-1 and TRBJ1-5; the D is unclear. CDR3 length equals 13 residues. The germline V and J ends were trimmed by 9 bases and 2 bases, with 11 bases remaining between them. CDR1 and CDR2 (germline): MNHNS, SASEGT. The CDR3 protein is CASVWGGNQPQHF. The CDR3, as DNA: TGTGCCAGTGTTTGGGGAGGCAATCAGCCCCAGCATTTT.

This clonotype was counted ten times or more. The CDR3 loop is CASSSGLAGVEQFF. CDR3 bases: TGTGCCAGCAGCTCGGGACTAGCGGGAGTTGAGCAGTTCTTC. The gene calls are TRBV7-3 and TRBJ2-1; 14 bases fit TRBD2. The J segment lost 9 bases and the V segment lost 4 bases, leaving 2 bases of the junction unmatched. This CDR3 spans 14 amino acids. Germline CDR1 is SGHTA and CDR2 is FQGTGA.

This clonotype was seen at least ten times. V and J are TRBV7-9 and TRBJ2-5, with D uncertain. V was shortened by 5 bases and J by 2 bases, with 9 bases between the two germline ends. The germline V gene encodes CDR1 SEHNR and CDR2 FQNEAQ (reference sequence). The CDR3 consists of 13 residues. CDR3 amino acids: CASSTVSQETQYF. Written as DNA, the CDR3 is TGTGCCAGCAGCACCGTATCTCAAGAGACCCAGTACTTC.

This clonotype was observed a few times. The rearrangement uses TRBV24-1 and TRBJ2-1, with D maybe TRBD2 (6 bases). V dropped 3 bases and J dropped 4 bases, with 24 bases sitting between them. Germline V gene data show CDR1 as KGHDR and CDR2 as SFDVKD. This CDR3 region has 19 residues. CDR3 bases: TGTGCCACCAGTGATCAACCCGGCAGGGCGGGGAGTCAGTACAATGAGCAGTTCTTC. It specifies CATSDQPGRAGSQYNEQFF.

This clonotype has ten or more counts. V is TRBV12-3 or TRBV12-4 and J is TRBJ1-6; TRBD1 is a possible D gene (6 bases). V lost 3 bases to trimming and J lost 6 bases, with 9 bases between them. The CDR3 length is 14 residues. CDR3 region: CASSFGTLNSPLHF. CDR3 DNA: TGTGCCAGCAGTTTCGGGACACTTAATTCACCCCTCCACTTT.